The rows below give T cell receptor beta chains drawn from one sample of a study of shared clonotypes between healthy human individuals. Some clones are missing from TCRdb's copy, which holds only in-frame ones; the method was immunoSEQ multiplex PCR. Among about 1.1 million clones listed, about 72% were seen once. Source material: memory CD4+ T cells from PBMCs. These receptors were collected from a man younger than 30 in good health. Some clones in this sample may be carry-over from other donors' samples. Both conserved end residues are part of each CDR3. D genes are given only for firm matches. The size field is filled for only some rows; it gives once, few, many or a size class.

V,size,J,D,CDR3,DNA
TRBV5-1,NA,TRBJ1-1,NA,CASRTGGNTEAFF,TGCGCCAGCCGAACGGGGGGGAACACTGAAGCTTTCTTT
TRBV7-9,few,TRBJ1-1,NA,CASSLAGNTEAFF,TGTGCCAGCAGCTTAGCGGGGAACACTGAAGCTTTCTTT
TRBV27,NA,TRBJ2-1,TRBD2,CASRRGTSEFSEQFF,TGTGCCAGCAGGCGCGGGACTAGCGAATTCAGTGAGCAGTTCTTC
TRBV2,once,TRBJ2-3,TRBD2,CASSMTSLSDTQYF,TGTGCCAGCAGCATGACTAGCTTGTCAGATACGCAGTATTTT
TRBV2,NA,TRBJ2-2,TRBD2,CASTRRGDTGELFF,TGTGCCAGCACTAGGCGGGGGGACACCGGGGAGCTGTTTTTT
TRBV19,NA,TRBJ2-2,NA,CASSISELNTGELFF,TGTGCCAGTAGTATTTCCGAATTGAACACCGGGGAGCTGTTTTTT
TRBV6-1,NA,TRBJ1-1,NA,CASSEALRVEAFF,TGTGCCAGCAGTGAAGCGCTTCGGGTAGAAGCTTTCTTT
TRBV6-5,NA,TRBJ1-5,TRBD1,CASARTGGVQPQHF,TGTGCCAGTGCCAGGACAGGGGGCGTGCAGCCCCAGCATTTT
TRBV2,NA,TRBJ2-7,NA,CASSKGTSYYEQYF,TGTGCCAGCAGTAAGGGTACTAGCTACTACGAGCAGTACTTC
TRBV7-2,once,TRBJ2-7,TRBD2,CASSSPGLAYEQYF,TGTGCCAGCAGCTCGCCGGGACTAGCCTACGAGCAGTACTTC
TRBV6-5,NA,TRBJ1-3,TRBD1,CASSYSPTGVGNTIYF,TGTGCCAGCAGTTACTCCCCGACAGGGGTCGGAAACACCATATATTTT
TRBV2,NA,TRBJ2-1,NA,CASSENRVSEQFF,TGTGCCAGCAGTGAAAACCGAGTGAGTGAGCAGTTCTTC
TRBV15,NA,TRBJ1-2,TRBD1,CATSRGGTEPYGYTF,TGTGCCACCAGCAGAGGTGGGACAGAACCCTATGGCTACACCTTC
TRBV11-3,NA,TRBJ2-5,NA,CASSKGARETQYF,TGTGCCAGCAGCAAAGGGGCGCGAGAGACCCAGTACTTC
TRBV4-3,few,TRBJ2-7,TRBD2,CASSRGTSGNYEQYF,TGCGCCAGCAGCCGCGGGACTAGCGGGAACTACGAGCAGTACTTC
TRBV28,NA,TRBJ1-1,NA,CASSFTRNTEAFF,TGTGCCAGCAGTTTTACCAGGAACACTGAAGCTTTCTTT
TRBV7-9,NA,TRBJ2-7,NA,CASSLTGDAPSYEQYF,TGTGCCAGCAGCCTGACAGGAGATGCTCCTTCCTACGAGCAGTACTTC
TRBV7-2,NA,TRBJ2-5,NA,CASSPGPSQETQYF,TGTGCCAGCAGCCCGGGACCATCCCAAGAGACCCAGTACTTC
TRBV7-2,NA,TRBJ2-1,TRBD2,CASSKPGGAAYNEQFF,TGTGCCAGCAGCAAACCCGGGGGGGCGGCCTACAATGAGCAGTTCTTC
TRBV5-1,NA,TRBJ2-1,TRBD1,CASSVGQTYNEQFF,TGCGCCAGCAGCGTGGGACAGACTTACAATGAGCAGTTCTTC
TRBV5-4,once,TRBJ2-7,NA,CASSNGGGTAYEQYF,TGTGCCAGCAGCAACGGGGGAGGGACAGCCTACGAGCAGTACTTC
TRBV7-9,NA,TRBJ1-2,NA,CASSLGPYLGYTF,TGTGCCAGCAGCTTAGGTCCTTACCTGGGCTACACCTTC
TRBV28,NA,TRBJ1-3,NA,CASSQLVVSGNTIYF,TGTGCCAGCAGTCAGCTGGTGGTCTCTGGAAACACCATATATTTT
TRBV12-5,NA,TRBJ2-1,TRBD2,CASGPGTSGPYNEQFF,TGTGCTAGTGGTCCCGGGACTAGCGGGCCTTACAATGAGCAGTTCTTC
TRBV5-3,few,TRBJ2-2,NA,CARRPDDGQTMNTGELFF,TGTGCCAGAAGACCCGATGACGGGCAGACAATGAACACCGGGGAGCTGTTTTTT
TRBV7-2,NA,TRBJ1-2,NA,CASSLMGQVGYGYTF,TGTGCCAGCAGCTTAATGGGGCAGGTAGGCTATGGCTACACCTTC
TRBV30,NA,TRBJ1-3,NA,CAWSVSMRRGGNTIYF,TGTGCCTGGAGTGTGAGTATGAGACGAGGCGGAAACACCATATATTTT
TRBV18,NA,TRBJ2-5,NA,CASSPPVAGLQETQYF,TGTGCCAGCTCACCACCGGTAGCAGGGCTCCAAGAGACCCAGTACTTC
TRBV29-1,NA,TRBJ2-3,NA,CSVGLMSDTQYF,TGCAGCGTTGGCCTCATGTCAGATACGCAGTATTTT
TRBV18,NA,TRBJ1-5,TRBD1,CASSPGTGGNQPQHF,TGTGCCAGCTCACCGGGGACAGGGGGTAATCAGCCCCAGCATTTT
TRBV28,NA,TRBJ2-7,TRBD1,CASSSGGHEQYF,TGTGCCAGCAGTTCAGGGGGTCACGAGCAGTACTTC